The 25 T cell receptor beta chains below all came from one sample that was sequenced in a study of identical twins. TCRdb fed the 5' RACE reads into MiXCR, producing one record per CDR3 protein. The sample shows 200,000 to 250,000 distinct CDR3 sequences, approximately 7.3% of them seen only once. The sample was also reused in another study, on yellow fever vaccine responses in identical twins.

Sequenced input: CD8+ T cells sorted from blood. These receptors all stem from a woman aged 18-29 years in good health.

The table lists this clonotype with a few counts. V is TRBV12-3 or TRBV12-4 and J is TRBJ1-5; 7 nucleotides align to TRBD1. The CDR3 sequence is 16 residues long. The V segment lost 2 bases and the J segment 5 bases; nucleotides outside the gene matches: 9. The CDR3 loop is CASSLRDRMPYQPQHF. The CDR3 DNA sequence: TGTGCCAGCAGTTTACGGGACAGAATGCCCTATCAGCCCCAGCATTTT.

This clonotype showed up many times. The chain is built from TRBV7-8 and TRBJ2-5, with 8 positions matching TRBD2. After removal of 1 base from V and 3 bases from J, the junction contained 4 bases not matched to a gene. Germline V gives CDR1 SGHVS, CDR2 FQNEAQ. The CDR3 runs 15 residues. CDR3 bases: TGTGCCAGCAGCTTAGAGACTAGCGACAAAGAGACCCAGTACTTC. It encodes CASSLETSDKETQYF. Full variable domain (missing parts from reference TRBV7-8 and TRBJ2-5): GAGVSQSPRYKVAKRGQDVALRCDPISGHVSLFWYQQALGQGPEFLTYFQNEAQLDKSGLPSDRFFAERPEGSVSTLKIQRTQQEDSAVYLCASSLETSDKETQYFGPGTRLLVL.

This clonotype was counted a few times. The chain carries TRBV5-1 and TRBJ2-5; D is unclear. The V and J ends lost 6 bases and 1 base respectively, with 10 bases between them. This CDR3 comprises 13 residues. The germline CDR1 and CDR2 sequences are SGHRS and YFSETQ. The CDR3 DNA is TGCGCCAGCACCCACGACACCCAAGAGACCCAGTACTTC. Translation: CASTHDTQETQYF.

This clonotype was observed many times. This rearrangement joins TRBV28 to TRBJ1-3, with D tentatively TRBD1 (5 bases). The CDR3 runs 16 residues. Trimming took off 7 bases at V and 0 bases at J, with 16 bases between the two ends. In germline, CDR1 is MDHEN, CDR2 SYDVKM. CDR3 coding DNA: TGTGCCAGCAAACTGACAGACTATGGCTCTGGAAACACCATATATTTT. This encodes CASKLTDYGSGNTIYF.

This rearrangement joins TRBV7-8 to TRBJ2-5, with D tentatively TRBD1 or TRBD2 (5 bases each). V lost 3 bases and J lost 5, with 25 bases in between. The germline gives CDR1 SGHVS, CDR2 FQNEAQ. The CDR3 covers 18 residues. CDR3 protein: CASSLRALRDRIPETQYF. The CDR3, as DNA: TGTGCCAGCAGCTTGAGGGCCCTCCGGGACCGCATCCCGGAGACCCAGTACTTC.

This clonotype was counted a few times. The chain links TRBV28 to TRBJ1-4; D perhaps matches TRBD1 (5 bases). Germline V gives CDR1 MDHEN, CDR2 SYDVKM. V lost 3 bases to trimming and J lost 10 bases, with 12 bases between them. This CDR3 contains 13 residues. The CDR3 coding sequence is TGTGCCAGCAGTTTTAGGGCGGGGGTAAAACTGTTTTTT. The encoded protein is CASSFRAGVKLFF.

This clonotype came up many times. The DNA of the CDR3 is TGCGCCAGCAGCTTGGGGGATGGCACTGAAGCTTTCTTT. It codes for CASSLGDGTEAFF. The chain couples TRBV5-1 to TRBJ1-1; unclear D gene. Looked up from germline, CDR1 is SGHRS and CDR2 is YFSETQ. The V end lost 0 bases, the J end lost 4 bases, and 7 bases lay between the germline ends. CDR3 length: 13 residues.

The CDR3 spells CASSDWTVSANYGYTF. DNA of the CDR3: TGCGCCAGCAGTGATTGGACAGTCTCGGCTAACTATGGCTACACCTTC. The chain has TRBV10-2 and TRBJ1-2, with a tentative D call TRBD1 (6 bases). The CDR3 loop spans 16 amino acids. The germline V and J ends were trimmed by 3 bases and 0 bases, with 14 bases remaining between them. Germline V gene data show CDR1 as WSHSY and CDR2 as SAAADI.

This clonotype was recorded a few times. This chain connects TRBV7-9 to TRBJ2-1; D may be TRBD1 (5 bases). CDR1 and CDR2 from the germline V gene are SEHNR and FQNEAQ (reference sequence). V was cut by 3 bases and J by 3 bases, with 6 bases left in between. The length of the CDR3 is 13 residues. CDR3 DNA: TGTGCCAGCAGCTTTGGACACTACAATGAGCAGTTCTTC. Translated, it gives CASSFGHYNEQFF.

This clonotype was detected ten times or more. V and J are TRBV20-1 and TRBJ1-1; TRBD1 matches 11 bases. Germline V gene sequence: CDR1 DFQATT, CDR2 SNEGSKA (reference sequence). With V trimmed by 6 bases and J by 5 bases, 11 bases remained unmatched. This CDR3 is built from 15 residues. This CDR3 reads CSADPDRGRWTEAFF. The CDR3 nucleotides are TGCAGTGCGGACCCGGACAGGGGGCGATGGACTGAAGCTTTCTTT.

The rearrangement joins TRBV6-2 or TRBV6-3 to TRBJ1-6; D unresolved. The CDR3 spans 13 residues. Trimming pared 7 bases from V and 7 bases from J, leaving 11 bases between. In germline, CDR1 is MNHEY, CDR2 SVGEGT. In DNA form, the CDR3 reads TGTGCCAGCATGCGGGGTGGGAATTCACCCCTCCACTTT. It yields the protein CASMRGGNSPLHF.

This rearrangement joins TRBV7-9 to TRBJ2-4; 10 bases are shared with TRBD2. The trim removed 4 bases at V and 1 base at J, leaving 7 bases unmatched. The CDR3 loop spans 17 amino acids. CDR1 and CDR2 (germline): SEHNR, FQNEAQ (reference sequence). The CDR3, as DNA: TGTGCCAGCAGCTCTCCGTGGACTAGCGGCGCCAAAAACATTCAGTACTTC. Its translation is CASSSPWTSGAKNIQYF.

This clonotype was found a few times. V gene TRBV7-2 combines with J gene TRBJ2-5, with 14 bases identical to TRBD2. This CDR3 spans 16 amino acids. Germline assignment: CDR1 SGHTA and CDR2 FQGNSA. Trimming removed 5 bases from V and 5 bases from J; junction bases left unmatched: 7. The CDR3 sequence: CASSLGLAGVGETQYF. The CDR3, as DNA: TGTGCCAGCAGCCTGGGACTAGCGGGAGTAGGTGAGACCCAGTACTTC.

This chain connects TRBV29-1 to TRBJ2-3; TRBD2 agrees at 7 bases. Germline trimming cut 3 bases from V and 6 bases from J; bases unmatched to any gene: 9. The length of the CDR3 is 14 residues. From germline, CDR1 is SQVTM and CDR2 ANQGSEA. CDR3 DNA: TGCAGCGTTGAGGCTTTTTCCGGGAGGGATACGCAGTATTTT. Protein product: CSVEAFSGRDTQYF.

This clonotype was seen more than once but under ten times. The chain uses TRBV6-4 and TRBJ2-7; D call uncertain. Germline lookup yields CDR1 MRHNA and CDR2 SNTAGT. The germline V and J ends were trimmed by 7 bases and 0 bases, with 7 bases remaining between them. CDR3 length: 12 amino acids. The chain's CDR3 is CASIGRSYEQYV. CDR3 coding DNA: TGTGCCAGCATCGGTCGCTCCTACGAGCAGTACGTC.

V usage is TRBV21-1 and J usage is TRBJ2-5; the listed D gene, TRBD2, was not tested against the DNA. TRBV21-1 is designated a pseudogene. There are 16 residues in the CDR3. CDR3 bases: TGTGCCAGCAGCAAGGATAGCGGGGGGGTCCGCGAGACCCAGTACTTC. Its translation is CASSKDSGGVRETQYF.

The chain links TRBV29-1 to TRBJ2-3, with D perhaps being TRBD1 or TRBD2 (5 bases each). Germline CDR1 reads SQVTM; CDR2 reads ANQGSEA. Trimming cost V 0 bases and J 4 bases, with 17 bases left between them. The CDR3 is made up of 16 amino acids. CDR3 nucleotide sequence: TGCAGCGTTGAAGATCGGCAGGGCGAGGGGCCAGATACGCAGTATTTT. Translated, it gives CSVEDRQGEGPDTQYF.

The sample holds many counts of this clonotype. The J gene is TRBJ1-1, the V gene TRBV4-1; no clear D. Germline CDR1 reads MGHRA; CDR2 reads YSYEKL. V lost 1 base, J lost 2 bases, and 11 bases lay in between. The CDR3 length is 15 residues. Here the CDR3 DNA reads TGCGCCAGCAGCCAAGTGGCCATCCCCAACACTGAAGCTTTCTTT. It translates to CASSQVAIPNTEAFF.

The CDR3 loop reads CASKSGDEQYF. The CDR3 nucleotides read TGTGCCAGCAAAAGTGGCGACGAGCAGTACTTC. The V gene is TRBV6-5, the J gene TRBJ2-7; D not resolved. The CDR3 spans 11 residues. Trimming removed 7 bases at V and 5 bases at J, with 9 bases between. Germline assignment: CDR1 MNHEY and CDR2 SVGAGI.

This clonotype was recorded at least ten times. The chain is built from TRBV6-1 and TRBJ1-5, with D possibly matching TRBD1 (5 bases). The CDR3 totals 14 residues. Germline V gene sequence: CDR1 MNHNS, CDR2 SASEGT. V was shortened by 6 bases and J by 4 bases, with 13 bases between the two germline ends. The CDR3 here is CASSSGGWNQPQHF. The CDR3 region has the DNA TGTGCCAGCAGCAGCGGGGGATGGAATCAGCCCCAGCATTTT.

This chain uses TRBV7-8 with TRBJ2-2, with a possible D match to TRBD2 (6 bases). This CDR3 contains 17 residues. In germline, CDR1 is SGHVS, CDR2 FQNEAQ. Trimming stripped 5 bases from V and 3 bases from J, with 19 bases between. The CDR3 region has the DNA TGTGCCAGCAGCCCGGACCAGACTAGTATGTACACCGGGGAGCTGTTTTTT. Translated, it gives CASSPDQTSMYTGELFF.

This clonotype was seen a handful of times. The gene calls are TRBV25-1 and TRBJ2-7, with D possibly being TRBD1 (5 bases). Trimming removed 2 bases from V and 2 bases from J, with 10 bases in between. The CDR3 contains 14 residues. CDR1 is MGHDK and CDR2 is SYGVNS in the germline V gene. CDR3 sequence (DNA): TGTGCCAGCAGTGAAGGTAACAGGCCCTACGAGCAGTACGTC. It yields the protein CASSEGNRPYEQYV.

At least ten counts were recorded for this clonotype. The V and J genes are TRBV20-1 and TRBJ1-2, with D possibly TRBD1 on 5 matching bases. V lost 5 bases and J lost 8, with 12 bases in between. CDR3 length equals 11 residues. The germline CDR1 and CDR2 sequences are DFQATT and SNEGSKA (reference sequence). DNA for the CDR3: TGCAGTGCTGACGGGGGGATCGGCTACACCTTC. This sequence encodes CSADGGIGYTF.

This clonotype has more than one count but fewer than ten. The chain uses TRBV28 and TRBJ2-1; D is ambiguous. Germline-derived CDR1 and CDR2 are MDHEN and SYDVKM. V was clipped by 6 bases and J by 8 bases, with 20 bases between them. This CDR3 region has 15 residues. The CDR3: CASSLEPGALDEQFF. CDR3 sequence (DNA): TGTGCCAGCAGCCTAGAGCCCGGAGCCCTTGATGAGCAGTTCTTC.

This chain joins TRBV6-1 and TRBJ1-4; D is unresolved. The germline V and J ends were trimmed by 3 bases and 3 bases, with 2 bases remaining between them. CDR1 is MNHNS, CDR2 SASEGT, per germline. This CDR3 region has 12 residues. DNA for the CDR3: TGTGCCAGCAGTGAGCCTAATGAAAAACTGTTTTTT. Translation: CASSEPNEKLFF.